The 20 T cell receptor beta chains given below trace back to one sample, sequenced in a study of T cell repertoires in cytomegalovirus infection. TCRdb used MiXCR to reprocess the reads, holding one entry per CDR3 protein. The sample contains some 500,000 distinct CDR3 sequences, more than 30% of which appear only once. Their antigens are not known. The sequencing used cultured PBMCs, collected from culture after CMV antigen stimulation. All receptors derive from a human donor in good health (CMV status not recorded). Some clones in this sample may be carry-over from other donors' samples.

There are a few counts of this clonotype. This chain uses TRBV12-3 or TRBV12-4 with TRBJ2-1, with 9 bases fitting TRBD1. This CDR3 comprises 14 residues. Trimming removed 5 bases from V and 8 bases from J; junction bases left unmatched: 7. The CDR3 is CASSLQGARDEQFF. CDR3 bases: TGTGCCAGCAGTCTACAGGGGGCCAGGGATGAGCAGTTCTTC.

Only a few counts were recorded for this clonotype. The CDR3 loop is CASSFPTSQGTGELFF. As DNA, the CDR3 is TGTGCCAGCAGTTTCCCCACTAGTCAGGGCACCGGGGAGCTGTTTTTT. The J gene is TRBJ2-2, the V gene TRBV12-3 or TRBV12-4; either TRBD1 or TRBD2 may supply D (5 bases each). Trimming shortened V by 3 bases and J by 4 bases, and 15 bases separated the two germline ends. The CDR3 length is 16 residues.

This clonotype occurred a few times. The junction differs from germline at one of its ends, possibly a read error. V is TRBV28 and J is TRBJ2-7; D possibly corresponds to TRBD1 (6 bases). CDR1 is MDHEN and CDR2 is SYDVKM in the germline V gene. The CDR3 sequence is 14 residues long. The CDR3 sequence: CASGFQGSRWIPYF. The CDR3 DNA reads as TGTGCCAGCGGTTTCCAGGGGTCCCGCTGGATTCCGTACTTC.

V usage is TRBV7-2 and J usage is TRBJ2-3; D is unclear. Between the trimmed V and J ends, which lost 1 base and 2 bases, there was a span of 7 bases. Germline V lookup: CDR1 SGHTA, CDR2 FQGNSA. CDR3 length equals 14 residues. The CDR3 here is CASSLELATDTQYF. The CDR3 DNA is TGTGCCAGCAGCTTAGAACTCGCCACAGATACGCAGTATTTT.

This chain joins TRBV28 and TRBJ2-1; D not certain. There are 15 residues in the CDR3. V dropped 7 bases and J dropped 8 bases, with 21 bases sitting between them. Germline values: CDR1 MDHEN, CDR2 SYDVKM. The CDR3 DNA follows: TGTGCCAGCAAATTGAGAGTCTCTTTCTTTTATGAGCAGTTCTTC. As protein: CASKLRVSFFYEQFF.

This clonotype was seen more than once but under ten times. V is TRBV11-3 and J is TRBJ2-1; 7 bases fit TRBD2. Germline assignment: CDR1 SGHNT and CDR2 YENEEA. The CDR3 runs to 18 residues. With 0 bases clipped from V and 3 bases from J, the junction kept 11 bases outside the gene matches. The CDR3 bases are TGTGCCAGCAGCTTAGAAGGGAGGAGGACTAGGGTCTACAATGAGCAGTTCTTC. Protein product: CASSLEGRRTRVYNEQFF.

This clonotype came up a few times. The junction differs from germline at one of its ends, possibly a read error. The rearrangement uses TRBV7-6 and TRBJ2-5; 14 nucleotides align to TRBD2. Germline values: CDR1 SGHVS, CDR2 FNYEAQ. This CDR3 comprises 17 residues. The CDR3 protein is CASSLGTSGSQGETQYF. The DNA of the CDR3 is TGTGCTAGCAGCTTAGGGACTAGCGGGAGTCAGGGGGAGACCCAGTACTTC.

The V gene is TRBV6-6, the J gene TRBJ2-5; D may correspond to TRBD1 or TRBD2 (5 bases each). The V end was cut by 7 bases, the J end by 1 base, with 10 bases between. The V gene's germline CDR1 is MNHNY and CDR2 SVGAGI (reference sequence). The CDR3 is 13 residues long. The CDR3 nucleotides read TGTGCCAGCACTCTCGGGACCCAAGAGACCCAGTACTTC. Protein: CASTLGTQETQYF.

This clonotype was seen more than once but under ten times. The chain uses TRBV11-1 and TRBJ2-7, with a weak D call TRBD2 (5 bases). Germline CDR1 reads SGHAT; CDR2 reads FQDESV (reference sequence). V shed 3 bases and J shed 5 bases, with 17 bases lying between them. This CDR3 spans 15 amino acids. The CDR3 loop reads CASSLEWVGSHEQYF. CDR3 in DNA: TGTGCCAGCAGCTTGGAGTGGGTGGGGAGCCACGAGCAGTACTTC.

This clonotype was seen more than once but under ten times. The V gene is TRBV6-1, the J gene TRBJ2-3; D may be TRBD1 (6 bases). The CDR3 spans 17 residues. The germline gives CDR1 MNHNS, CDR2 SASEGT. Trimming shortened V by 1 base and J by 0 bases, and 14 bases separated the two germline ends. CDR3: CASSEGGQSWSTDTQYF. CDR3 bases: TGTGCCAGCAGTGAAGGGGGACAAAGTTGGAGCACAGATACGCAGTATTTT.

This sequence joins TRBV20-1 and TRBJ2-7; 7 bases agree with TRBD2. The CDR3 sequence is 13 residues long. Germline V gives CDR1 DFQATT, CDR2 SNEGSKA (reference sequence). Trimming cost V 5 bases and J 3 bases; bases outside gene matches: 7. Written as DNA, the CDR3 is TGCAGTGCTCCCTACGGGACTATCTACGAGCAGTACTTC. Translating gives CSAPYGTIYEQYF.

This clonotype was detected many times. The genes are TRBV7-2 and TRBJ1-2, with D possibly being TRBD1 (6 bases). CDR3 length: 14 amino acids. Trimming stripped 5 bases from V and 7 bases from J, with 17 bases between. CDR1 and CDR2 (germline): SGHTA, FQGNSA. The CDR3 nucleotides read TGTGCCAGCAGCCGAGGGGGGACCGGGCCTGGCTACACCTTC. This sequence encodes CASSRGGTGPGYTF.

CDR3 DNA: TGTGCCAGCAGCTTAAAAACGAGGGAGGCGACAGATACGCAGTATTTT. This gives the protein CASSLKTREATDTQYF. The chain carries TRBV7-8 and TRBJ2-3; a possible D gene is TRBD2 (6 bases). Germline lookup yields CDR1 SGHVS and CDR2 FQNEAQ. Trimming cost V 2 bases and J 3 bases, with 15 bases left between them. The CDR3 is made up of 16 amino acids.

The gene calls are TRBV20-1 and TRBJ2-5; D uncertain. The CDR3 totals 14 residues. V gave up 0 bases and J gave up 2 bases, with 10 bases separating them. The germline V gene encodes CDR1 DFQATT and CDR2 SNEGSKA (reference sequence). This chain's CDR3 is CSARDLGYQETQYF. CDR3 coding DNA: TGCAGTGCTAGAGATCTTGGATATCAAGAGACCCAGTACTTC.

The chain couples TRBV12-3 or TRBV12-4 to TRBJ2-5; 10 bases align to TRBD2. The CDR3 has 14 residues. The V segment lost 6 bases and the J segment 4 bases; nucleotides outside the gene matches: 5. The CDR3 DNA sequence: TGTGCCAGCAGCCAACTAGCGGGGAGAGAGACCCAGTACTTC. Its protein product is CASSQLAGRETQYF.

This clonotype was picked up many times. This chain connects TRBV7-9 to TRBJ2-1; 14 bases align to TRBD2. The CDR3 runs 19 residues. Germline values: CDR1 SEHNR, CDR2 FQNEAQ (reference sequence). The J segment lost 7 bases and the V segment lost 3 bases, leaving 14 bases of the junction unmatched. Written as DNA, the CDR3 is TGTGCCAGCAGCTTTACGAGGGGACCCAGGACTAGCGGGAGGAATGAGCAGTTCTTC. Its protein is CASSFTRGPRTSGRNEQFF.

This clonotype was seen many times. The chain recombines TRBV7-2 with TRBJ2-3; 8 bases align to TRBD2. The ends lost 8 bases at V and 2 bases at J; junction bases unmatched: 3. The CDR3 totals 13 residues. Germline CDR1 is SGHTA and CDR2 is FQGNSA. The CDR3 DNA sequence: TGTGCCAGCGAGCGGGAGCCCACAGATACGCAGTATTTT. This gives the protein CASEREPTDTQYF.

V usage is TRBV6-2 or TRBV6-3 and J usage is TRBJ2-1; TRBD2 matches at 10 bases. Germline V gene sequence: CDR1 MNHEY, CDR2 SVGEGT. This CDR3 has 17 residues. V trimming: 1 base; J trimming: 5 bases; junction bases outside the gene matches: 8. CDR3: CASSYWSASGRDNEQFF. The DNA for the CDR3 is TGTGCCAGCAGTTACTGGAGTGCTAGCGGGAGAGACAATGAGCAGTTCTTC.

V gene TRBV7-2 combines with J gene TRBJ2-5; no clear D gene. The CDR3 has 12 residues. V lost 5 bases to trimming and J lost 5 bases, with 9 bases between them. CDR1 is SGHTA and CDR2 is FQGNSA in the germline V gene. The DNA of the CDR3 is TGTGCCAGCAGCCCACCCTCGGAGACCCAGTACTTC. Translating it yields CASSPPSETQYF.

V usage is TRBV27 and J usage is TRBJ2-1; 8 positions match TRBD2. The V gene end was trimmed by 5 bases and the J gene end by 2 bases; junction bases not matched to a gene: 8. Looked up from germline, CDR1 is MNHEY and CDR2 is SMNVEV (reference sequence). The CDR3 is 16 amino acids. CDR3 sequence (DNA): TGTGCCAGCAGTCCGGCCTCTAGCGGGCCCTACAATGAGCAGTTCTTC. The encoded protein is CASSPASSGPYNEQFF.